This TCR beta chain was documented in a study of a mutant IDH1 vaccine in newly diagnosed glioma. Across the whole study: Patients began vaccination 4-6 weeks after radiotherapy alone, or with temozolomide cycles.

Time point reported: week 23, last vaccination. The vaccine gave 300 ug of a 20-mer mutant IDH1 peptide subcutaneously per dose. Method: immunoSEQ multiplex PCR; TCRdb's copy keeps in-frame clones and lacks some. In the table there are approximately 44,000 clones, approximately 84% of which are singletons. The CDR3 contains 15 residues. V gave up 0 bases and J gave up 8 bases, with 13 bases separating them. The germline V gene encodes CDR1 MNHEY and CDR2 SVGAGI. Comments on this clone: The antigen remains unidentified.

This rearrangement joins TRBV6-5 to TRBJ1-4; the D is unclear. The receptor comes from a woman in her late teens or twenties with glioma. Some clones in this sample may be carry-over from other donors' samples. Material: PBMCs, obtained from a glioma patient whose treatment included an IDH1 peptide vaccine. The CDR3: CASSYSWGRGEKLFF. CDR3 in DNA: TGTGCCAGCAGTTACTCGTGGGGAAGAGGAGAAAAACTGTTTTTT.